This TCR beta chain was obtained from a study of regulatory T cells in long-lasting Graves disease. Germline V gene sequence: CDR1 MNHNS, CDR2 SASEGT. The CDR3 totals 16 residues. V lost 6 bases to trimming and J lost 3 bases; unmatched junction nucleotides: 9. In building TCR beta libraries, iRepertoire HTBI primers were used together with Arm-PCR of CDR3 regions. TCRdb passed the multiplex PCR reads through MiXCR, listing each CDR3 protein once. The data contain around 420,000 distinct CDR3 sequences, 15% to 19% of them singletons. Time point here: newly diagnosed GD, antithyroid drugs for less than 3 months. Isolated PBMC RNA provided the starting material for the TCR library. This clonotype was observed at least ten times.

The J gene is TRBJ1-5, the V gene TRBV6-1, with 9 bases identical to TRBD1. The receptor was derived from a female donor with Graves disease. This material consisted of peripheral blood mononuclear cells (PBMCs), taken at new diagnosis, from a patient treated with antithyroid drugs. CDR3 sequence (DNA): TGTGCCAGCAGCCCCGGGACAGGGTCGAACAATCAGCCCCAGCATTTT. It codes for CASSPGTGSNNQPQHF.